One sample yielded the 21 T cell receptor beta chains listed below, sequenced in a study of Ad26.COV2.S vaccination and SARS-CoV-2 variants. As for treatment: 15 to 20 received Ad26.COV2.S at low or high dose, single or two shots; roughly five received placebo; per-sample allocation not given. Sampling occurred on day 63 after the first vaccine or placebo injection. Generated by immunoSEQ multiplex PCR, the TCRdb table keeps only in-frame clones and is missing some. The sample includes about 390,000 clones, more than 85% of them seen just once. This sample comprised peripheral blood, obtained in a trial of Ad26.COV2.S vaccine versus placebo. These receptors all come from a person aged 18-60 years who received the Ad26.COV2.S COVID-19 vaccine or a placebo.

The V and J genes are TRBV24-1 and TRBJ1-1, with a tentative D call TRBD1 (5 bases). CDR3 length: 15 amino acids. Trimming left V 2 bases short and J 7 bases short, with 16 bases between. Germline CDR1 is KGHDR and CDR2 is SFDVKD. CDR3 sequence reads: CATSDSWGPTGEAFF. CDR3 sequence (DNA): TGTGCCACCAGTGATTCTTGGGGCCCAACGGGTGAAGCTTTCTTT.

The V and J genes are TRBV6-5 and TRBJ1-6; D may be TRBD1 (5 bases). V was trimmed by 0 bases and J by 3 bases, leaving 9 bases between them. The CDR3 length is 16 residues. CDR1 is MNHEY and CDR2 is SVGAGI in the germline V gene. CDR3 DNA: TGTGCCAGCAGTTACTCGGGGGGTATCTATAATTCACCCCTCCACTTT. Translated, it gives CASSYSGGIYNSPLHF.

The CDR3 reads CASSLGGRLEGYTF. In nucleotides, the CDR3 is TGTGCCAGCAGCTTAGGTGGCCGGCTGGAAGGCTACACCTTC. The chain combines TRBV7-9 with TRBJ1-2; D is unclear. Germline lookup yields CDR1 SEHNR and CDR2 FQNEAQ (reference sequence). The CDR3 runs 14 residues. Trimming left V 1 base short and J 8 bases short, with 14 bases between.

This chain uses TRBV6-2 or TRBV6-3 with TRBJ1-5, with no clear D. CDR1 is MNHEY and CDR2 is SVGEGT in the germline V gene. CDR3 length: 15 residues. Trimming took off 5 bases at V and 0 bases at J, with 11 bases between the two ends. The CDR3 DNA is TGTGCCAGCAGTCAAACAGCTCATAGCAATCAGCCCCAGCATTTT. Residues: CASSQTAHSNQPQHF.

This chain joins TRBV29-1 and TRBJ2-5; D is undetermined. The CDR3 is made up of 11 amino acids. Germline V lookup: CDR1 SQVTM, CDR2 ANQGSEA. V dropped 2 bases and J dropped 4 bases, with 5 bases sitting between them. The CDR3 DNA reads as TGCAGCGTTGAAAGAGTAGAGACCCAGTACTTC. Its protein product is CSVERVETQYF.

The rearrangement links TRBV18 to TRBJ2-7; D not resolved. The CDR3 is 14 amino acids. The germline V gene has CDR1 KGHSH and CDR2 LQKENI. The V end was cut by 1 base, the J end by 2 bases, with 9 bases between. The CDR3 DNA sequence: TGTGCCAGCTCACCACTTAGGACGGCCTACGAGCAGTACTTC. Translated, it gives CASSPLRTAYEQYF.

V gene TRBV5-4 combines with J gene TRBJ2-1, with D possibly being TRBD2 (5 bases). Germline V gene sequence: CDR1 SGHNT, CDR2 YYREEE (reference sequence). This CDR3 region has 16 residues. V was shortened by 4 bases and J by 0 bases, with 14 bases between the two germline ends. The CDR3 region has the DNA TGTGCCAGCAGCCCCCCGACTAAACGCTCCTACAATGAGCAGTTCTTC. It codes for CASSPPTKRSYNEQFF.

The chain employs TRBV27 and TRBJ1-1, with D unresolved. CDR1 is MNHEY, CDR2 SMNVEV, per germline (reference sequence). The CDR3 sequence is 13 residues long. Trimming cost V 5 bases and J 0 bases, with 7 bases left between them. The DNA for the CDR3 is TGTGCCAGCAGTGCCGTGGTGAACACTGAAGCTTTCTTT. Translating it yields CASSAVVNTEAFF.

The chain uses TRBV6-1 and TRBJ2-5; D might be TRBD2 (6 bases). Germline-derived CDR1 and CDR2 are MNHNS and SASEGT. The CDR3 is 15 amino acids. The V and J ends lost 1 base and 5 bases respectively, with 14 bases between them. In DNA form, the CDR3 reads TGTGCCAGCAGTGAAGATCCGGGGAGCGGGGAGACCCAGTACTTC. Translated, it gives CASSEDPGSGETQYF.

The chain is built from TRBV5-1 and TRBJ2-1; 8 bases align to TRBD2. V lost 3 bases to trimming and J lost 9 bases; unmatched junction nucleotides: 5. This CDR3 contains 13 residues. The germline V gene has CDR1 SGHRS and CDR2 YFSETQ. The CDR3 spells CASSWSGGGEQFF. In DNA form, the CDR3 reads TGCGCCAGCAGCTGGAGCGGGGGCGGTGAGCAGTTCTTC.

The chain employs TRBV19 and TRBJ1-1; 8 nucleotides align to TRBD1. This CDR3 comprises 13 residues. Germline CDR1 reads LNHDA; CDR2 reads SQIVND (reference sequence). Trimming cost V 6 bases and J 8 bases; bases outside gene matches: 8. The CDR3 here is CASRTGVSGEAFF. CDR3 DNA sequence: TGTGCCAGTAGGACAGGGGTATCCGGAGAAGCTTTCTTT.

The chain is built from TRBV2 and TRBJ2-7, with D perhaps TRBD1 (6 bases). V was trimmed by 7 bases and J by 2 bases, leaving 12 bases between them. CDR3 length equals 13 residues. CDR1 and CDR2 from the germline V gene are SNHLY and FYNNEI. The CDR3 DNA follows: TGTGCCAGCAAGCCAGGGGAGACCTACGAGCAGTACTTC. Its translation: CASKPGETYEQYF.

CDR3 nucleotides: TGTGCCTGGAGTGTAGGCGGGACACCCTATGGCTACACCTTC. It codes for CAWSVGGTPYGYTF. The chain uses TRBV30 and TRBJ1-2; perhaps TRBD1 as D (6 bases). CDR1 is GTSNPN, CDR2 SVGIG, per germline (reference sequence). Trimming took 0 bases from V and 4 from J, leaving 12 bases between them. This CDR3 region has 14 residues. Full variable domain (outside the CDR3, taken from reference TRBV30 and TRBJ1-2): SQTIHQWPATLVQPVGSPLSLECTVEGTSNPNLYWYRQAAGRGLQLLFYSVGIGQISSEVPQNLSASRPQDRQFILSSKKLLLSDSGFYLCAWSVGGTPYGYTFGSGTRLTVV.

The chain's CDR3 is CASSQDKEGGPRTFEQYF. CDR3 sequence (DNA): TGCGCCAGCAGCCAAGATAAGGAAGGGGGGCCACGCACCTTCGAGCAGTACTTC. This chain uses TRBV4-3 with TRBJ2-7, with D perhaps being TRBD1 or TRBD2 (6 bases each). Germline V gives CDR1 LGHNA, CDR2 YSLEER. The length of the CDR3 is 18 residues. V was shortened by 0 bases and J by 6 bases, with 24 bases between the two germline ends.

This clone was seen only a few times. The CDR3 DNA sequence: TGTGCCAGCAGCCCCAGGGTCGGGTCACCCCTCCACTTT. Translated, it gives CASSPRVGSPLHF. This chain links TRBV3-1 (or the pseudogene TRBV3-2) with TRBJ1-6; D is perhaps TRBD1 (5 bases). The V end lost 4 bases, the J end lost 10 bases, and 11 bases lay between the germline ends. The germline V gene encodes CDR1 LGHDT and CDR2 YNNKEL (reference sequence). There are 13 residues in the CDR3.

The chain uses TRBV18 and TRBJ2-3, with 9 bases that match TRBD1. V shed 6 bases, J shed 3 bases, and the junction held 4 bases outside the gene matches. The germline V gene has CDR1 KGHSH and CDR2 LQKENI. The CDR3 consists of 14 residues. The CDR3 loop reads CASSPGQGTDTQYF. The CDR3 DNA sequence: TGTGCCAGCTCGCCAGGACAGGGGACAGATACGCAGTATTTT.

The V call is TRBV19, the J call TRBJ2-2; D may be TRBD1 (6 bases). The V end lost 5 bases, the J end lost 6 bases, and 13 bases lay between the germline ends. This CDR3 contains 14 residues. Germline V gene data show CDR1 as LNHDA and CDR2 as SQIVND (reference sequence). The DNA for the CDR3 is TGTGCCAGTAGTTCACAAACAGGGTCCGGGGAGCTGTTTTTT. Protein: CASSSQTGSGELFF.

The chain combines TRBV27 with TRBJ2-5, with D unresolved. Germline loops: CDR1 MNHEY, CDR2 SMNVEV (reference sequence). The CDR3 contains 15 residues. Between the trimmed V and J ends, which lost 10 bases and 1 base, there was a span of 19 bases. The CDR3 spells CATLPYMGGQETQYF. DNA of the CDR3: TGTGCCACCCTCCCATACATGGGCGGCCAAGAGACCCAGTACTTC.

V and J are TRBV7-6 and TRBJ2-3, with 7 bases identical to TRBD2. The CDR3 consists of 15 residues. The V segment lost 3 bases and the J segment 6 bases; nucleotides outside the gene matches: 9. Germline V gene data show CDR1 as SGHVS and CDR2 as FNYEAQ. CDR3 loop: CASSLRTSGQDTQYF. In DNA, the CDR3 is TGTGCCAGCAGCTTGAGGACTAGTGGGCAGGATACGCAGTATTTT.

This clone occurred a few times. The CDR3 loop is CASSSHRDGELFF. DNA for the CDR3: TGTGCCAGCAGCTCACACAGGGACGGGGAGCTGTTTTTT. This rearrangement joins TRBV11-2 to TRBJ2-2; D is perhaps TRBD1 (6 bases). The CDR3 is 13 residues long. The germline gives CDR1 SGHAT, CDR2 FQNNGV. V was cut by 4 bases and J by 7 bases, with 10 bases left in between. Drawing the rest from reference TRBV11-2 and TRBJ2-2, the complete variable domain is EAGVAQSPRYKIIEKRQSVAFWCNPISGHATLYWYQQILGQGPKLLIQFQNNGVVDDSQLPKDRFSAERLKGVDSTLKIQPAKLEDSAVYLCASSSHRDGELFFGEGSRLTVL.

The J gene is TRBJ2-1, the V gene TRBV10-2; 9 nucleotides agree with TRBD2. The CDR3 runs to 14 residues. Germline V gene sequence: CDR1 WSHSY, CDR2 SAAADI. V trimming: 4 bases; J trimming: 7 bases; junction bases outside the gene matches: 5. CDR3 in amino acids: CASSGPRGGNEQFF. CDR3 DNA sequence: TGCGCCAGCAGTGGCCCGCGGGGGGGGAATGAGCAGTTCTTC.